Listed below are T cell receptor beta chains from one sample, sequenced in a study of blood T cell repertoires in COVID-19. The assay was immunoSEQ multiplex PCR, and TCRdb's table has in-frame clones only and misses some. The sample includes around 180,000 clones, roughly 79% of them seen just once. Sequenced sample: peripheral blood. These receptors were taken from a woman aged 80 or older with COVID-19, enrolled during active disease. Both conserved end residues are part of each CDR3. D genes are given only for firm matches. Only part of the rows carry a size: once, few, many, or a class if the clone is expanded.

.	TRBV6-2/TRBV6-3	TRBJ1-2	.	TGTGCCAGCAGCCTCGGGGTGGACTACACCTTC	CASSLGVDYTF
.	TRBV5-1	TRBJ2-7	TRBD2	TGCGCCAGCAGCTTGAGGAGCGGGACCGACTACGAGCAGTACTTC	CASSLRSGTDYEQYF
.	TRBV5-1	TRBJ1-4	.	TGCGCCAGCAGCGAGCAAGGGGCGGATGAAAAACTGTTTTTT	CASSEQGADEKLFF
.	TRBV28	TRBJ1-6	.	TGTGCCAGCAGTGCCAGGGATAATTCACCCCTCCACTTT	CASSARDNSPLHF
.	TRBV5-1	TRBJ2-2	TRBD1	TGCGCCAGCAGCCCGCCCGACAGGGGAGGTTACACCGGGGAGCTGTTTTTT	CASSPPDRGGYTGELFF
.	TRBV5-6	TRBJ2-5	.	TGTGCCAGCAGCTTCCCTAGCCAAGAGACCCAGTACTTC	CASSFPSQETQYF
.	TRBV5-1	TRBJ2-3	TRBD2	TGCGCCAGCAGCCCAGCGGGAGTTGGAGATACGCAGTATTTT	CASSPAGVGDTQYF
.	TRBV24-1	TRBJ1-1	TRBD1	TGTGCCACCAGTGCCTCAGGGGGCGTGGACACTGAAGCTTTCTTT	CATSASGGVDTEAFF
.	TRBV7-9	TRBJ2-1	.	TGTGCCAGCAGGGCAGACTACCACTCCTACAATGAGCAGTTCTTC	CASRADYHSYNEQFF
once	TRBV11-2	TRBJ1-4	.	TGTGCCAGCAGCTCCCCCGCGAGGGGGGAAAAACTGTTTTTT	CASSSPARGEKLFF
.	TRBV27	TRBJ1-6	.	TGTGCCAGCAGCTCAGGTTCTTATAATTCACCCCTCCACTTT	CASSSGSYNSPLHF
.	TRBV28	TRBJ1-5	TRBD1	TGTGCCAGCAGTTTGAACAGGGGACCAAATCAGCCCCAGCATTTT	CASSLNRGPNQPQHF
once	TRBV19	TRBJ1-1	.	TGTGCCAGTAGTGGCAGGTACACTGAAGCTTTCTTT	CASSGRYTEAFF
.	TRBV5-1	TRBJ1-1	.	TGCGCCAGCAGCTTCCTTACCCCGGGGAACGGTGAAGCTTTCTTT	CASSFLTPGNGEAFF
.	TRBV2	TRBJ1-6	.	TGTGCCTTCTCAGCCAGGGGCAGTTCCTATAATTCACCCCTCCACTTT	CAFSARGSSYNSPLHF
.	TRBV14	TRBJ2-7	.	TGTGCCAGCAGCCAAGGGTTGGGGGGAAGTAAGCAGTACTTC	CASSQGLGGSKQYF
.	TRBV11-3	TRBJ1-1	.	TGTGCCAGCAGCTTAGGGAGCGGGATCACTGAAGCTTTCTTT	CASSLGSGITEAFF
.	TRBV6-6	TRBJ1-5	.	TGTGCCAGCAGTTTGTCACAGAATCAGCCCCAGCATTTT	CASSLSQNQPQHF
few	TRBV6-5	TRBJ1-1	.	TGTGCCAGCAGTTACGGAGGGACTGAAGCTTTCTTT	CASSYGGTEAFF
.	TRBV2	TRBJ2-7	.	TGTGCCAGCAGTTCAGGACTGCTGCTCGAGCAGTACTTC	CASSSGLLLEQYF
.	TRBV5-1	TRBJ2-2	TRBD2	TGCGCCAGCTATCCGGGACTAGCCATCCCCGGGGAGCTGTTTTTT	CASYPGLAIPGELFF
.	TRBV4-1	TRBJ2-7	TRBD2	TGCGCCAGCAGCCGGGGAGGGGCCCGGGAGCAGTACTTC	CASSRGGAREQYF
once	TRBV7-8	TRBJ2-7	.	TGTGCCAGCAGCTTCCCCTCCCGGGACACTAGCTCCTACGAGCAGTACTTC	CASSFPSRDTSSYEQYF
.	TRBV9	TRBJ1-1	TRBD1	TGTGCCAGCAGCGCGACGACAGGGAGTGAAGCTTTCTTT	CASSATTGSEAFF
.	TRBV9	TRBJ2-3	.	TGTGCCAGCAGCGTCCCGACAACAGATACGCAGTATTTT	CASSVPTTDTQYF
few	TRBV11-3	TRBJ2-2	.	TGTGCCAGCAGCTTTGAGGTCGGGGAGCTGTTTTTT	CASSFEVGELFF
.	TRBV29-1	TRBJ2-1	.	TGCAGCGCCTCAAGAGGAGGGGATGAGCAGTTCTTC	CSASRGGDEQFF
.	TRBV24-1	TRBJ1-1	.	TGTGCCACCAGTGCTCGAGCGAACACTGAAGCTTTCTTT	CATSARANTEAFF
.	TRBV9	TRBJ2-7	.	TGTGCCAGCAGCCCTGGCGGTCCCTACGAGCAGTACTTC	CASSPGGPYEQYF
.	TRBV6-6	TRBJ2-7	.	TGTGCCAGCAGTTACGTCAGGGCCGCCTACGAGCAGTACTTC	CASSYVRAAYEQYF
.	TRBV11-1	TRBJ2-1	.	TGTGCCAGCAGCTTAGCGGGCGGGTTGGGTGAGCAGTTCTTC	CASSLAGGLGEQFF
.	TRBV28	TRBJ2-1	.	TGTGCCAGCACGGGAGTTTACAATGAGCAGTTCTTC	CASTGVYNEQFF
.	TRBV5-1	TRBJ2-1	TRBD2	TGCGCCAGCAGCTTTAGTGGGACTAGCACCTACGGGGATGAGCAGTTCTTC	CASSFSGTSTYGDEQFF
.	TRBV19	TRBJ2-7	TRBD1	TGTGCCAGTAGTATTTGGGACAGGGTGGAGTACTACGAGCAGTACTTC	CASSIWDRVEYYEQYF
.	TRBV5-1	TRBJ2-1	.	TGCGCCAGCAGTAGAATGAGCTCCTACAATGAGCAGTTCTTC	CASSRMSSYNEQFF
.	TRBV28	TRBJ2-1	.	TGTGCCAGCAGTCTTGGGCCTCTCAATGAGCAGTTCTTC	CASSLGPLNEQFF
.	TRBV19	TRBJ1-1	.	TGTGCCAGTAGTTTCCTGACAGGAATTGAGCCGAAAGCTTTCTTT	CASSFLTGIEPKAFF
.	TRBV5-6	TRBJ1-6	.	TGTGCCAGCAGCTTGGGAAGGAGCTCCTATAATTCACCCCTCCACTTT	CASSLGRSSYNSPLHF
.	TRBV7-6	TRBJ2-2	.	TGTGCCAGCAGCCCCTATGGGCTCGGGGAGCTGTTTTTT	CASSPYGLGELFF
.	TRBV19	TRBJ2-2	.	TGTGCCAGCTCAATCCCCGCGGGGGCGGGGGCCCTAACCGGGGAGCTGTTTTTT	CASSIPAGAGALTGELFF
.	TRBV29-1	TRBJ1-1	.	TGCAGCGTTGAGGTGGACAGCCTGAACACTGAAGCTTTCTTT	CSVEVDSLNTEAFF
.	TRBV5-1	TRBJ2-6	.	TGCGCCAGCAGCTTGTTTCCCCCCCCTGGCGGGGCCAACGTCCTGACTTTC	CASSLFPPPGGANVLTF
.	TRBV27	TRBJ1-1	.	TGTGCCAGCATCGGAGGGTGGGCTTTCTTT	CASIGGWAFF
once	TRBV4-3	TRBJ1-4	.	TGCGCCAGCAGCCACGGGGGATCTAATGAAAAACTGTTTTTT	CASSHGGSNEKLFF
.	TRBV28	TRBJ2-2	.	TGTGCCAGCAGCAAAGAGACAGGAACGAACACCGGGGAGCTGTTTTTT	CASSKETGTNTGELFF
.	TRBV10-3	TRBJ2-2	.	TGTGCCATCAGTGAGGTAAATCAGGGAAACACCGGGGAGCTGTTTTTT	CAISEVNQGNTGELFF
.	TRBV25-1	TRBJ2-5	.	TGTGCCAGCAGTGACAGGCTAACACAAGAGACCCAGTACTTC	CASSDRLTQETQYF
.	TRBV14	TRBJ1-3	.	TGTGCCAGCAGCCAACCCAAATCTGGAAACACCATATATTTT	CASSQPKSGNTIYF
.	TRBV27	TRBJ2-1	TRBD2	TGTGCCAGCAGTTCGGGACTAGCCTCAGCGCACTTCTACAATGAGCAGTTCTTC	CASSSGLASAHFYNEQFF
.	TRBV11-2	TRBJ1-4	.	TGTGCCAGCAGCCCTTGGGCGGGGGCTAATGAAAAACTGTTTTTT	CASSPWAGANEKLFF
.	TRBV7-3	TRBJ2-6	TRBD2	TGTGCCAGCAGCCGGGGGGGCGCTGGGGCCAACGTCCTGACTTTC	CASSRGGAGANVLTF
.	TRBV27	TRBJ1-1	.	TGTGCCAGCAGTTTACGGGAGTGGAACACTGAAGCTTTCTTT	CASSLREWNTEAFF
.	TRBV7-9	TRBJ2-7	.	TGTGCCAGCAGCGGGTCGGGACACCCTACCTACGAGCAGTACTTC	CASSGSGHPTYEQYF
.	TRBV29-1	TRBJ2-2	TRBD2	TGCAGCGTTGAGGCGGGAGGGGTTGGGGAGCTGTTTTTT	CSVEAGGVGELFF
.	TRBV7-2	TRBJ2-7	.	TGTGCCAGCAGAATTCTAGGGGGGGGTTCCTACGAGCAGTACTTC	CASRILGGGSYEQYF
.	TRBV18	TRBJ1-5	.	TGTGCCAGCTCACCAAATTCGGGAATCAATCAGCCCCAGCATTTT	CASSPNSGINQPQHF
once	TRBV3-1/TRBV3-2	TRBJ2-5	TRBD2	TGTGCCAGCAGCCAAGCCAGCGGGGGGGTGGAGACCCAGTACTTC	CASSQASGGVETQYF
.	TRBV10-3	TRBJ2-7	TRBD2	TGTGCCATCAGCCCGGGACTAGCTTACGAGCAGTACTTC	CAISPGLAYEQYF
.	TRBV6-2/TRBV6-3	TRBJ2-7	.	TGTGCCAGCAGCTCTGACAGCTCCTACGAGCAGTACTTC	CASSSDSSYEQYF